This T cell receptor (beta chain) originates from a study of long-term antiretroviral therapy in people with HIV (dated 2022 in TCRdb). With regard to the full study: The earliest samples were collected approximately a decade before the 2015 WHO recommendation for immediate ART, a period when ART was typically delayed until CD4 counts fell. This retrospective serial study examined whether starting ART and sustained HIV suppression were associated with changes in the composition and diversity of the TRB repertoire in peripheral blood. Of the roughly 30 participants with HIV, 10 to 11 were female. From some 27 adults with confirmed HIV infection, the cohort provided 192 cryopreserved PBMC samples, gathered serially across a mean of around six years (range 1-12). Test extractions of a monoclonal T-cell line alongside approximately 34 polyclonal samples showed no cross-contamination during QIAcube processing.

The immunoSEQ hsTCRB v3.0 assay was used at survey level resolution for TRB variable region sequencing. A depth of 40,000-50,000 T-cell genomes per sample was targeted for TRB sequencing. An Illumina MiSeq with a v3 150-cycle kit was used to sequence the pooled TRB libraries. The original methods were these. Analysis of repertoires was carried out in R inside a reproducible Nextflow workflow spanning QC, data transformation and analysis. LymphoSeq2, an R package for exploring AIRR-Seq data, was used to implement the custom analyses. After excluding a handful of samples that yielded fewer than 5000 total TRB sequences, 190 or so HIV repertoires remained for analysis. Among the approximately 190 retained HIV repertoires, more than 55 were collected before ART initiation and 129 after ART initiation. Each repertoire was downsampled to 5000 TRB nucleotide sequences, and summary statistics were averaged across 100 downsampling iterations. Only TRB sequences with CDR3 regions of at least seven amino acids were retained for analysis. Diversity was assessed using a clonality score derived from Shannon entropy and using the Gini coefficient. In the repertoire networks, any two of the top 5000 CDR3 amino acid sequences were linked whenever the two sequences differed by an edit distance of one. For TRB CDR3 amino acid sequences, GLIPH2 was used to predict antigen specificity groups and MHC restriction. CDR3 amino acid sequences were matched against VDJdb and McPAS-TCR to flag known CMV, EBV, HIV or tissue antigen associations. Pre-ART, post-ART and control groups were compared with Wilcoxon signed-rank tests and Holm-Bonferroni correction. TCRdb stores this immuneACCESS table with in-frame sequences only. Part of the clones is absent; in the studies checked, under half of the shortfall reflects unresolved V genes, and no reason is known for the rest. That table furnishes V, J and clone size, whereas the DNA furnished D and trimming. For this sample there are fewer than 25,000 clones; around 84% appear just once. 3% to 4% of the sample comes from the top ten.

This clone appeared a single time. Its antigen target is currently unknown. No qualities accompany the bases; no much larger clone lies one base away. Broader findings and caveats from the paper: The samples were dated from about 2003 to 2018, and the ART regimens that were used may be less effective than current ART regimens. Compared with controls, HIV repertoires had narrower CDR3 length ranges, and the network structure pointed to an antigen-experienced repertoire that shifted only slightly toward naive after ART. Inferences about post-ART repertoire changes are limited because no data were available on ART adherence, viral resistance or therapy changes. Unsorted PBMC were profiled instead of sorted CD4+ and CD8+ T cells because pre-ART samples had limited cell numbers. Owing to limited PBMC availability, only the TCR beta chain was sequenced, without alpha chain pairing. Expanded TRB clones identified before ART initiation dominated the repertoire across all time points, though the dominance fluctuated and decreased in many PLHIV after ART. Starting ART was linked to a significant rise in TRB diversity, yet even with long-term ART the diversity remained significantly lower than in transplant donor controls.

Taken from the germline V gene, the CDR1 and CDR2 loops are MGHRA and YSYEKL. V is trimmed back by 1 base and J by 5 bases, and the junction contains 8 bases that no gene match accounts for. Reading from cysteine to phenylalanine, the CDR3 counts 18 amino acids. The entry retains the CDR3 DNA only, 54 bases that are in frame from base 1. Participants were included only if at least one PBMC sample before ART initiation and at least two post-ART samples were available. All participants with HIV were treated in the United States of America. Cryopreserved samples of roughly 0.95-10 million PBMC were thawed and washed before DNA extraction. At the time of the earliest PBMC sample, participants with HIV were aged between about 20 and 54 years. PBMC samples were contributed by each participant from 1-4 timepoints before ART initiation and 2-8 timepoints after ART initiation, with a median of 7 samples. Serial HIV viral load, CD4+ T-cell count, ART history and demographic data were obtained for every participant. A Qiagen kit on a QIAcube was used to extract genomic DNA from unsorted PBMC, with samples processed in batches of 12.

The chain employs TRBV4-1 and TRBJ2-1; 13 nucleotides in the junction match TRBD2. This material consisted of unsorted PBMCs, taken 1.9 years after starting antiretroviral therapy. The TCR originated in a woman in her forties or fifties with HIV. Read as DNA, the sequence is TGCGCCAGCAGCCAAGTCGATATGGGACTAGCGGGGCACAATGAGCAGTTCTTC. This codes for CASSQVDMGLAGHNEQFF.